This TCR beta chain was recovered during a study of Ad26.COV2.S vaccination and SARS-CoV-2 variants. Libraries were prepared by immunoSEQ multiplex PCR; TCRdb keeps only in-frame clonotypes and omits some of them. The profile shows 300,000 to 400,000 clones, under 90% of them singletons. The V gene lost 1 base and the J gene lost 3 bases, with 4 bases spanning the gap. The germline gives CDR1 SGHVS, CDR2 FQNEAQ. The length of the CDR3 is 13 residues. The treatment was: 19 received Ad26.COV2.S at low or high dose, single or two shots; about 5 received placebo; per-sample allocation not given. Day 63 after the first vaccine or placebo injection was the time point for sampling. This clone was detected once.

This specimen was peripheral blood, taken in a trial of Ad26.COV2.S vaccine versus placebo. The receptor comes from a person aged 18-65 years who received the Ad26.COV2.S COVID-19 vaccine or a placebo. This rearrangement joins TRBV7-8 to TRBJ1-5; D is unclear. CDR3: CASSLGINQPQHF. Here the CDR3 DNA reads TGTGCCAGCAGCTTAGGGATCAATCAGCCCCAGCATTTT.